Below, 14 T cell receptor beta chains from the same sample are listed, as sequenced in a study of CD8+CD57+ T cells in acquired aplastic anemia. Investigators profiled TCR beta VDJ and CDR3 from genomic DNA template. MiXCR, applied by TCRdb to the reads, yields one record per CDR3 protein. Of roughly 290,000 distinct CDR3 sequences in the sample, around three fifths are singletons; the top ten hold 1.3%. The patients chosen for sequencing had shown expansion of CD8+CD57+ cells (detected by flow cytometry). Material: sorted CD4+, CD8+, or CD8+CD57+ T cells (not recorded which) from PBMCs. The receptors were sampled from a human donor with aplastic anemia.

About this clonotype: A read error is likely, as this CDR3 ends without the conserved phenylalanine or tryptophan. V usage is TRBV9 and J usage is TRBJ1-2, with 8 bases aligning to TRBD1. The CDR3 length is 15 residues. Germline assignment: CDR1 SGDLS and CDR2 YYNGEE. The ends lost 1 base at V and 4 bases at J; junction bases unmatched: 6. The chain's CDR3 is CASSVMVTGAYGYTL. CDR3 sequence (DNA): TGTGCCAGCAGCGTAATGGTGACAGGGGCCTATGGCTACACCCTC.

This clonotype appeared many times. The rearrangement links TRBV6-1 to TRBJ1-6; 11 nucleotides align to TRBD1. With 4 bases clipped from V and 7 bases from J, the junction kept 0 bases outside the gene matches. CDR1 and CDR2 (germline): MNHNS, SASEGT. The CDR3 is 14 residues long. CDR3 residues: CASSGTGGNSPLHF. CDR3 DNA: TGTGCCAGCAGTGGGACAGGGGGCAATTCACCCCTCCACTTT.

This clonotype was detected ten times or more. The chain recombines TRBV15 with TRBJ1-5; weak D call: TRBD1 (6 bases). CDR1 LNHNV and CDR2 YYDKDF come from the germline V gene (reference sequence). The CDR3 runs 16 residues. Trimming left V 3 bases short and J 7 bases short, with 19 bases between. CDR3 DNA sequence: TGTGCCACCAGCAGTCATGGGATGGACAGAACCCAGCCCCAGCATTTT. It is translated as CATSSHGMDRTQPQHF.

This clonotype appeared once. An end of the junction differs from the germline gene, which may be a read error. The V and J genes are TRBV7-9 and TRBJ2-1, with 11 bases aligning to TRBD2. This CDR3 is built from 15 residues. Germline loops: CDR1 SEHNR, CDR2 FQNEAQ (reference sequence). The CDR3 loop is CASRTGTSGINEQFF. CDR3 nucleotides: TGTGCCAGCAGGACCGGGACTAGCGGCATCAATGAACAGTTCTTC. Complete variable domain (other parts from reference TRBV7-9 and TRBJ2-1): DTGVSQNPRHKITKRGQNVTFRCDPISEHNRLYWYRQTLGQGPEFLTYFQNEAQLEKSRLLSDRFSAERPKGSFSTLEIQRTEQGDSAMYLCASRTGTSGINEQFFGPGTRLTVL.

Notes on this clonotype: A read error may account for a junction end that differs from germline. The chain couples TRBV2 to TRBJ2-2; 12 bases are a match to TRBD2. From germline, CDR1 is SNHLY and CDR2 FYNNEI. The CDR3 length is 15 residues. CDR3 in DNA: TGTGCCAGCAGTGGTCCTAGCGGGGGGGCCGGGGGGCTGTTTTTT. The encoded protein is CASSGPSGGAGGLFF.

The chain couples TRBV7-2 to TRBJ2-7; D gene uncertain. Trimming cost V 8 bases and J 1 base, with 9 bases left between them. Germline CDR1 and CDR2: SGHTA and FQGNSA. This CDR3 has 12 residues. The CDR3 DNA is TGTGCCAGCGTATCGTATTCCTACGAGCAGTACTTC. Residues: CASVSYSYEQYF. Variable domain in full (rest from reference TRBV7-2 and TRBJ2-7): GAGVSQSPSNKVTEKGKDVELRCDPISGHTALYWYRQSLGQGLEFLIYFQGNSAPDKSGLPSDRFSAERTGGSVSTLTIQRTQQEDSAVYLCASVSYSYEQYFGPGTRLTVT.

The chain joins TRBV7-6 to TRBJ2-7; 7 positions match TRBD1. V was pared by 5 bases and J by 3 bases, with 10 bases of the junction left unmatched. The CDR3 has 15 residues. Looked up from germline, CDR1 is SGHVS and CDR2 is FNYEAQ. The DNA for the CDR3 is TGTGCCAGCAGCGCCACCCCCGGACAGGTCTACGAGCAGTACTTC. This translates into CASSATPGQVYEQYF.

Many counts were recorded for this clonotype. The chain employs TRBV12-3 or TRBV12-4 and TRBJ2-5; 7 nucleotides align to TRBD2. V gave up 6 bases and J gave up 4 bases; unmatched junction bases: 5. CDR3 length equals 13 residues. CDR3 sequence reads: CASRATSTETQYF. Written as DNA, the CDR3 is TGTGCCAGCAGGGCGACTAGCACAGAGACCCAGTACTTC.

V gene TRBV7-9 combines with J gene TRBJ2-7, with 8 bases lining up with TRBD1. V lost 5 bases and J lost 4; bases outside the gene matches: 10. CDR3 length equals 15 residues. The germline V gene encodes CDR1 SEHNR and CDR2 FQNEAQ (reference sequence). The DNA for the CDR3 is TGTGCCAGCAGCCCCACAGGGGGACTGCCTTACGAGCAGTACTTC. It encodes CASSPTGGLPYEQYF.

The chain carries TRBV19 and TRBJ2-7, with 9 bases fitting TRBD1. The CDR3 is made up of 15 amino acids. J lost 6 bases, V lost 3 bases, and 9 bases had no gene match. The germline CDR1 and CDR2 sequences are LNHDA and SQIVND (reference sequence). The CDR3 DNA is TGTGCCAGTAGTATTCTGGGACAGGGATCTCCCGAGCAGTACTTC. It codes for CASSILGQGSPEQYF.

In regard to this clonotype: One junction end disagrees with the germline gene, perhaps due to a read error. The chain carries TRBV15 and TRBJ1-1; 9 bases align to TRBD1. The CDR3 has 14 residues. Germline lookup yields CDR1 LNHNV and CDR2 YYDKDF (reference sequence). CDR3 protein: CATSSGQGSTEAFF. Written as DNA, the CDR3 is TGTGCCACCAGCAGCGGACAGGGGAGCACTGAAGCTTTCTTC.

CDR3 in amino acids: CASSLAEGTGELFF. In nucleotides, the CDR3 is TGCGCCAGCAGCTTGGCCGAGGGGACCGGGGAGCTGTTTTTT. The chain employs TRBV5-1 and TRBJ2-2, with D perhaps TRBD1 or TRBD2 (5 bases each). The ends were cut back, 0 bases at V and 5 bases at J, with 8 bases in the middle. This CDR3 region has 14 residues. From germline, CDR1 is SGHRS and CDR2 YFSETQ.

The CDR3 protein is CSARPGTGGSIDNEQFF. The CDR3 DNA follows: TGCAGTGCTAGACCTGGGACAGGGGGTTCGATCGACAATGAGCAGTTCTTC. The chain employs TRBV20-1 and TRBJ2-1; 11 nucleotides match TRBD1. V shed 2 bases, J shed 5 bases, and the junction held 11 bases outside the gene matches. CDR3 size: 17 residues. The V gene's germline CDR1 is DFQATT and CDR2 SNEGSKA (reference sequence).

This clonotype was counted at least ten times. V usage is TRBV7-9 and J usage is TRBJ2-3; TRBD2 matches at 7 bases. J was trimmed by 2 bases and V by 5 bases; bases with no gene match: 13. Germline values: CDR1 SEHNR, CDR2 FQNEAQ (reference sequence). The CDR3 consists of 17 residues. The chain's CDR3 is CASSLGRVSGTTDTQYF. The CDR3, as DNA: TGTGCCAGCAGCCTAGGTAGGGTGAGCGGGACCACAGATACGCAGTATTTT.